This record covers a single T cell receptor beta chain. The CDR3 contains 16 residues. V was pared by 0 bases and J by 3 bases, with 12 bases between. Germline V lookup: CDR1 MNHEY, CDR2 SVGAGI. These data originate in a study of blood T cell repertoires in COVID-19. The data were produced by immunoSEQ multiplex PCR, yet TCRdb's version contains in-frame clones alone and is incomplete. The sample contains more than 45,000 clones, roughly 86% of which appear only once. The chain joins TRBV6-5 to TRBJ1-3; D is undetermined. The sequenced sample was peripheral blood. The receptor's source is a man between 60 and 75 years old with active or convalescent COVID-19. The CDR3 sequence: CASSYSYTEYGNTIYF. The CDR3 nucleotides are TGTGCCAGCAGTTACTCATACACAGAATATGGAAACACCATATATTTT.